The rows below give T cell receptor beta chains drawn from one sample of a study of T cells in Graves' hyperthyroidism and ophthalmopathy. MiXCR, applied by TCRdb to the multiplex PCR reads, yields one record per CDR3 protein. Altogether over 250,000 distinct CDR3 sequences are present, around 15% being singletons, with the ten largest covering roughly 35%. Material for sequencing was blood. The receptors originated from a woman in her thirties or forties with Graves' ophthalmopathy. Both conserved end residues are part of each CDR3. D genes are given only for firm matches. Part of the rows lack a size; the others show once, few, many or a class for expanded clones.

d_gene	abundance	j_gene	v_gene	CDR3aa	CDR3nt
TRBD2	few	TRBJ2-5	TRBV4-2	CASSQNRGLVSVGETQYF	TGTGCCAGCAGCCAAAACCGGGGACTAGTGTCGGTCGGGGAGACCCAGTACTTC
TRBD1	.	TRBJ1-6	TRBV4-1	CASSPLGQAGSPLHF	TGCGCCAGCAGCCCCCTGGGACAGGCTGGGTCACCCCTCCACTTT
.	many	TRBJ2-3	TRBV28	CASSLFRVTDTQYF	TGTGCCAGCAGCCTATTTAGGGTCACAGATACGCAGTATTTT
TRBD2	.	TRBJ2-1	TRBV20-1	CSGRTSGSIHEQFF	TGCAGTGGAAGGACTAGCGGGAGTATCCATGAGCAGTTCTTC
.	few	TRBJ2-5	TRBV5-4	CASSLGGFSEKTQYF	TGTGCCAGCAGCTTGGGGGGATTCTCGGAAAAGACCCAGTACTTC
TRBD1	many	TRBJ1-2	TRBV11-2	CASSLDSGQYYGYTF	TGTGCCAGCAGCTTAGATTCGGGACAGTACTATGGCTACACCTTC
.	many	TRBJ1-5	TRBV30	CAWSRGDNQPQHF	TGTGCCTGGAGCCGTGGAGACAATCAGCCCCAGCATTTT
.	.	TRBJ2-1	TRBV10-3	CAISDAGVAYNEQFF	TGTGCCATCAGTGATGCAGGGGTGGCCTACAATGAGCAGTTCTTC
.	many	TRBJ2-1	TRBV12-3/TRBV12-4	CASSFGPGEQFF	TGTGCCAGCAGTTTCGGCCCTGGTGAGCAGTTCTTC
TRBD1	many	TRBJ2-1	TRBV6-1	CASRPRQGNEQFF	TGTGCCAGCAGACCCAGACAGGGGAATGAGCAGTTCTTC
.	few	TRBJ1-1	TRBV19	CASSLTGFPKLSFF	TGTGCCAGTAGCCTTACAGGGTTCCCCAAGCTTTCTTTCTTT
TRBD1	.	TRBJ2-5	TRBV28	CASSRTGWETQYF	TGTGCCAGCAGTAGGACAGGGTGGGAGACCCAGTACTTC
.	many	TRBJ1-5	TRBV3-1	CASSQDLGNQPQHF	TGTGCCAGCAGCCAAGATTTGGGTAATCAGCCCCAGCATTTT
.	.	TRBJ2-3	TRBV2	CASSYLRTGADTQYF	TGTGCCAGCAGTTACCTCCGGACCGGGGCAGATACGCAGTATTTT
.	many	TRBJ2-1	TRBV5-5	CASSIGNNEQFF	TGTGCCAGCAGCATCGGGAACAATGAGCAGTTCTTC
.	.	TRBJ2-3	TRBV20-1	CSAGGGSDTQYF	TGCAGTGCAGGGGGAGGGTCAGATACGCAGTATTTT
.	many	TRBJ2-6	TRBV28	CASSFRSGANVLTF	TGTGCCAGCAGTTTTCGGTCTGGGGCCAACGTCCTGACTTTC
TRBD2	few	TRBJ2-1	TRBV5-1	CASSSASGSALNEQFF	TGCGCCAGCAGCAGTGCTAGCGGGAGTGCCCTCAATGAGCAGTTCTTC
.	many	TRBJ2-7	TRBV20-1	CSAAEDDYEQYF	TGCAGTGCTGCGGAGGACGACTACGAGCAGTACTTC
.	many	TRBJ1-1	TRBV24-1	CATSDPRNTEAFF	TGTGCCACCAGTGATCCAAGGAACACTGAAGCTTTCTTT
.	few	TRBJ1-2	TRBV27	CASSFFTPRGREPSNYGYTF	TGTGCCAGCAGTTTTTTCACCCCCAGGGGTCGCGAACCCTCTAACTATGGCTACACCTTC
.	few	TRBJ2-4	TRBV29-1	CSVRKKAKNIQYF	TGCAGCGTGAGGAAGAAAGCCAAAAACATTCAGTACTTC
.	many	TRBJ2-6	TRBV19	CASRRDSVSGANVLTF	TGTGCCAGTAGGCGGGACAGTGTATCTGGGGCCAACGTCCTGACTTTC
TRBD2	many	TRBJ2-3	TRBV7-8	CASSIMGGRGTDTQYF	TGTGCCAGCAGCATCATGGGTGGGAGGGGCACAGATACGCAGTATTTT
.	.	TRBJ2-2	TRBV7-9	CASSSRLVEDTGELFF	TGTGCCAGCAGCTCCCGGCTTGTTGAGGACACCGGGGAGCTGTTTTTT
.	many	TRBJ1-1	TRBV28	CASRDLGGTEAFF	TGTGCCAGCAGGGACCTAGGGGGCACTGAAGCTTTCTTT
.	.	TRBJ2-5	TRBV9	CASSVEGQMETQYF	TGTGCCAGCAGCGTAGAAGGACAGATGGAGACCCAGTACTTC
.	few	TRBJ2-5	TRBV7-9	CASSPFWDMGSPKETQYF	TGTGCCAGCAGCCCCTTCTGGGACATGGGCTCCCCCAAGGAGACCCAGTACTTC
TRBD2	many	TRBJ2-1	TRBV2	CASSEGGNSGNEQFF	TGTGCCAGCAGTGAGGGGGGGAATAGCGGCAATGAGCAGTTCTTC
.	.	TRBJ1-5	TRBV7-8	CASSLAVGLGAAHSNQPQHF	TGTGCCAGCAGCTTAGCGGTGGGTTTGGGCGCGGCTCATAGCAATCAGCCCCAGCATTTT
.	many	TRBJ2-1	TRBV9	CASRSGLGYNEQFF	TGTGCCAGCAGGTCGGGGCTGGGATACAATGAGCAGTTCTTC
.	many	TRBJ1-1	TRBV7-9	CASIETSANTEAFF	TGTGCCAGCATCGAAACCTCAGCGAACACTGAAGCTTTCTTT
TRBD1	.	TRBJ1-1	TRBV4-1	CASSRGQGPLNTEAFF	TGCGCCAGCAGCCGGGGACAGGGGCCGTTGAACACTGAAGCTTTCTTT
.	few	TRBJ1-6	TRBV11-2	CASSPEGPSNSPLHF	TGTGCCAGCAGCCCAGAAGGGCCGAGTAATTCACCCCTCCACTTT
TRBD1	.	TRBJ2-5	TRBV5-4	CASSPDTGVETQYF	TGTGCCAGCAGCCCGGACACAGGGGTTGAGACCCAGTACTTC
.	.	TRBJ1-1	TRBV7-9	CASSSEGTEAFF	TGTGCCAGCAGCTCGGAAGGAACTGAAGCTTTCTTT
TRBD1	many	TRBJ1-5	TRBV7-2	CASSPPATGWTQPQHF	TGTGCCAGCAGCCCACCAGCGACAGGGTGGACACAGCCCCAGCATTTT
.	many	TRBJ1-5	TRBV6-1	CASSDPGVNQPQHF	TGTGCCAGCAGTGATCCAGGGGTGAATCAGCCCCAGCATTTT
TRBD2	few	TRBJ2-3	TRBV6-1	CASSEGAGGPSDTQYF	TGTGCCAGCAGTGAAGGTGCGGGAGGGCCCTCAGATACGCAGTATTTT
.	few	TRBJ1-4	TRBV27	CASSPSAGESWGEKLFF	TGTGCCAGCAGTCCGTCTGCGGGGGAATCATGGGGTGAAAAACTGTTTTTT
TRBD2	many	TRBJ2-1	TRBV3-1	CASSQVLAVYNEQFF	TGTGCCAGCAGCCAAGTACTAGCGGTCTACAATGAGCAGTTCTTC
.	.	TRBJ2-7	TRBV7-9	CASSAAGRGQYF	TGTGCCAGCAGTGCCGCGGGGCGAGGGCAGTACTTC
.	many	TRBJ2-7	TRBV6-5	CASSYSSDSYEQYF	TGTGCCAGCAGTTACTCTAGCGACTCCTACGAGCAGTACTTC
.	many	TRBJ2-3	TRBV20-1	CSARVTAKATQYF	TGCAGTGCTAGAGTGACGGCTAAGGCTACGCAGTATTTT
.	.	TRBJ2-1	TRBV5-1	CASSPPGTFRNEQFF	TGCGCCAGCAGCCCACCAGGGACATTCCGAAATGAGCAGTTCTTC
.	few	TRBJ2-1	TRBV11-2	CASSFSVKRHNEQFF	TGTGCCAGCAGCTTCTCGGTTAAAAGACACAATGAGCAGTTCTTC
.	many	TRBJ1-5	TRBV10-3	CAISEGVTRAQHF	TGTGCCATCAGTGAGGGGGTCACCAGGGCCCAGCATTTT
TRBD1	.	TRBJ2-1	TRBV30	CAWSVQVGDRDYNEQFF	TGTGCCTGGAGTGTACAGGTCGGGGACAGGGATTACAATGAGCAGTTCTTC
.	many	TRBJ2-1	TRBV20-1	CSAKGPVLIRVNEQFF	TGCAGTGCCAAAGGGCCCGTTCTGATCAGGGTCAATGAGCAGTTCTTC
.	.	TRBJ2-2	TRBV4-1	CASSQDLGVAGELFF	TGCGCCAGCAGCCAAGATCTGGGGGTGGCGGGTGAGCTGTTTTTT
TRBD1	many	TRBJ1-1	TRBV27	CASSTGQGLRSSYTEAFF	TGTGCCAGCAGTACCGGACAGGGTTTGAGGTCTTCTTACACTGAAGCTTTCTTT
.	.	TRBJ2-1	TRBV7-9	CASSSINKQFF	TGTGCCAGCAGCTCGATCAATAAGCAGTTCTTC
.	.	TRBJ1-1	TRBV11-2	CASSLVFAGGTEAFF	TGTGCCAGCAGCTTAGTTTTTGCGGGGGGCACTGAAGCTTTCTTT
TRBD2	many	TRBJ2-2	TRBV6-2/TRBV6-3	CASSYAAGAGELFF	TGTGCCAGCAGTTACGCTGCGGGGGCCGGGGAGCTGTTTTTT
TRBD1	many	TRBJ1-2	TRBV28	CASSFGRGLYGYTF	TGTGCCAGCAGTTTCGGCAGGGGGCTGTATGGCTACACCTTC